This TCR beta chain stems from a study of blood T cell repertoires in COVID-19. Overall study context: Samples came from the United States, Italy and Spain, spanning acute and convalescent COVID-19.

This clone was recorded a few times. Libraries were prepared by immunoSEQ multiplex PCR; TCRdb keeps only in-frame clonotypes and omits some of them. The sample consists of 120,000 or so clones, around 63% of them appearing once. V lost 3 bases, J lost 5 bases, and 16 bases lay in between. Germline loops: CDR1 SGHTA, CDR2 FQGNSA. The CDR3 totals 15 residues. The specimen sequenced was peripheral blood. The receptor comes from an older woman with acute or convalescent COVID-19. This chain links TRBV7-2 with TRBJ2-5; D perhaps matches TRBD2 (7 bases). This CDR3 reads CASSFYTGGHETQYF. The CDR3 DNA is TGTGCCAGCAGCTTCTACACGGGGGGCCACGAGACCCAGTACTTC.